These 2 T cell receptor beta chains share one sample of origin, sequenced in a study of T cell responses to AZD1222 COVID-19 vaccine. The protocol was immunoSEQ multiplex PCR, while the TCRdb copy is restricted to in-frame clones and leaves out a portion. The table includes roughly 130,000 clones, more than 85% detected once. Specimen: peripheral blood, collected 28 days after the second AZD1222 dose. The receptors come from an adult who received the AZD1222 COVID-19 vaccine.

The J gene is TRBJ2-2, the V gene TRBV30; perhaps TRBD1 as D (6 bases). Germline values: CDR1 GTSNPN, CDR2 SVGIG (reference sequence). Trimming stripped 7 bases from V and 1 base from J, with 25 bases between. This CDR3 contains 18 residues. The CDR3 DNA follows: TGTGCCTCCCAACACCCATGGGGGCGAAAACTGAACACCGGGGAGCTGTTTTTT. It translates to CASQHPWGRKLNTGELFF.

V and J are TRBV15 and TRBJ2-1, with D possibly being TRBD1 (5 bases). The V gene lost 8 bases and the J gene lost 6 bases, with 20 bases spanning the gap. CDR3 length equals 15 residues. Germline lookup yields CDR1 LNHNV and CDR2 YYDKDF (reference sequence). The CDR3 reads CATASDSFYGNEQFF. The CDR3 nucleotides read TGTGCCACCGCATCCGACAGTTTTTATGGCAATGAGCAGTTCTTC.